Following are 4 T cell receptor beta chains from one sample sequenced in a study of shared clonotypes between healthy human individuals. Here immunoSEQ multiplex PCR was the method, and the copy in TCRdb shows in-frame clones only, minus some. This table has about 1.5 million clones, roughly 96% appearing once. What was sequenced was naive CD4+ T cells sorted from blood. Stated subset: CD45RA+ positively selected. The origin of the receptors is a man aged 25 to 45 in good health.

Worth noting for this clone: Other nucleotide sequences in the sample specify the same CDR3. The genes are TRBV28 and TRBJ2-7, with D perhaps matching TRBD2 (6 bases). V was pared by 8 bases and J by 4 bases, with 9 bases between. CDR1 and CDR2 from the germline V gene are MDHEN and SYDVKM. This CDR3 has 11 amino acids. CDR3 region: CASGGSYEQYF. CDR3 bases: TGTGCCAGCGGAGGGAGTTACGAGCAGTACTTC.

The rearrangement joins TRBV18 to TRBJ2-7; 7 bases map to TRBD1. This CDR3 has 13 residues. V was clipped by 3 bases and J by 4 bases; unmatched bases: 3. In germline, CDR1 is KGHSH, CDR2 LQKENI. Here the CDR3 DNA reads TGTGCCAGCTCACCGTCGACAGGGTACGAGCAGTACTTC. Its translation is CASSPSTGYEQYF.

Written as DNA, the CDR3 is TGTGCCAGCACCTGGGGACCCTCAAGCTCCTACGAGCAGTACTTC. Protein sequence: CASTWGPSSSYEQYF. V is TRBV28 and J is TRBJ2-7; perhaps D is TRBD1 or TRBD2 (5 bases each). Trimming shortened V by 7 bases and J by 0 bases, and 16 bases separated the two germline ends. The germline gives CDR1 MDHEN, CDR2 SYDVKM. This CDR3 comprises 15 residues.

V is TRBV19 and J is TRBJ2-4; D may correspond to TRBD1 or TRBD2 (5 bases each). The germline CDR1 and CDR2 sequences are LNHDA and SQIVND (reference sequence). The CDR3 is made up of 19 amino acids. V was trimmed by 3 bases and J by 1 base, leaving 22 bases between them. CDR3 nucleotides: TGTGCCAGTAGTATTGGGAGCCTAAGGGGAGTGAGCGCCAAAAACATTCAGTACTTC. Translating it yields CASSIGSLRGVSAKNIQYF.